One and the same sample provided the 5 T cell receptor beta chains below, sequenced in a study of blood T cell repertoires in COVID-19. Here immunoSEQ multiplex PCR was the method, and the copy in TCRdb shows in-frame clones only, minus some. The table has about 370,000 clones, around 90% seen once. The specimen sequenced was peripheral blood. The receptor source for this set is a woman aged 30 to 39 with COVID-19, enrolled during active disease.

The chain carries TRBV5-1 and TRBJ2-2; weak D call: TRBD2 (5 bases). The germline gives CDR1 SGHRS, CDR2 YFSETQ. The germline V and J ends were trimmed by 2 bases and 3 bases, with 8 bases remaining between them. The CDR3 consists of 14 residues. The CDR3 nucleotides read TGCGCCAGCAGCTTTGGACTGGACACCGGGGAGCTGTTTTTT. It is translated as CASSFGLDTGELFF.

In this sample, this clone turned up once. The V and J genes are TRBV29-1 and TRBJ2-5; 9 nucleotides match TRBD1. This CDR3 has 13 residues. Germline assignment: CDR1 SQVTM and CDR2 ANQGSEA. V gave up 4 bases and J gave up 3 bases; unmatched junction bases: 3. This CDR3 is CSVAGDREETQYF. The CDR3 region has the DNA TGCAGCGTTGCGGGGGACAGGGAAGAGACCCAGTACTTC.

The chain uses TRBV24-1 and TRBJ2-2; no definite D call. CDR3 length: 15 amino acids. Germline V gene sequence: CDR1 KGHDR, CDR2 SFDVKD. V was clipped by 1 base and J by 0 bases, with 5 bases between them. CDR3 nucleotides: TGTGCCACCAGTGATTTTCGGTCGAACACCGGGGAGCTGTTTTTT. Its translation: CATSDFRSNTGELFF.

The V call is TRBV2, the J call TRBJ2-2, with 9 bases aligning to TRBD1. J gave up 3 bases and V 6 bases, and 5 bases lay outside the gene matches. Germline V lookup: CDR1 SNHLY, CDR2 FYNNEI. The CDR3 runs 15 residues. The CDR3 DNA reads as TGTGCCAGCAGCCGGACAGGGGAGGACACCGGGGAGCTGTTTTTT. Protein: CASSRTGEDTGELFF. Full variable domain (rest looked up from reference TRBV2 and TRBJ2-2): EPEVTQTPSHQVTQMGQEVILRCVPISNHLYFYWYRQILGQKVEFLVSFYNNEISEKSEIFDDQFSVERPDGSNFTLKIRSTKLEDSAMYFCASSRTGEDTGELFFGEGSRLTVL.

The gene calls are TRBV11-2 and TRBJ1-2; no clear D. The CDR3 loop spans 15 amino acids. Germline CDR1 SGHAT, CDR2 FQNNGV. V was pared by 1 base and J by 8 bases, with 17 bases between. For the CDR3, the DNA is TGTGCCAGCAGCTTAGGTCACAGCTTGACGGGGGGCTACACCTTC. Translating gives CASSLGHSLTGGYTF.